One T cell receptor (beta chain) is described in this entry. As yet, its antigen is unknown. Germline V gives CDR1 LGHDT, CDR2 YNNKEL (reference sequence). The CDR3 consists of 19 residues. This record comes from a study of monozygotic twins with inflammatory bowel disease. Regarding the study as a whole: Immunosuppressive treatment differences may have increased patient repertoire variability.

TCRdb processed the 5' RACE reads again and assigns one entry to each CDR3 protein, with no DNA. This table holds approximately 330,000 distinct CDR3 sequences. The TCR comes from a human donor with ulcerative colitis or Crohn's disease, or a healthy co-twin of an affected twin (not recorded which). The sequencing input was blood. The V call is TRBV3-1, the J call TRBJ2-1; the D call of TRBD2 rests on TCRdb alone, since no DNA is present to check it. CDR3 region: CASSAPGLAGSSSYNEQFF.